This T cell receptor beta chain was captured in a study of shared clonotypes between healthy human individuals. Study-wide results and limits: Investigators collected only blood, and repertoires in tissues likely differ.

Adult Caucasians living in Nashville, Tennessee made up all of the donors. Each PCR replicate from the sorted subsets contained around 0.2 ug DNA, which is about 30,000 T cell genomes. Libraries were prepared by immunoSEQ multiplex PCR; TCRdb keeps only in-frame clonotypes and omits some of them. The table has about a million clones, over 75% seen once; the top ten hold nearly 1.5%. The germline CDR1 and CDR2 sequences are LGHNT and FRNRAP. Trimming took off 4 bases at V and 2 bases at J, with 11 bases between the two ends. CDR3 length equals 14 residues. This clone was counted a few times. Its specificity is unknown.

The chain uses TRBV12-5 and TRBJ2-5; D remains ambiguous. Specimen: memory CD4+ T cells sorted from blood. Subset described: CD45RA-negative fraction. The clonotype was recovered from a man aged 18 to 30 in good health. The CDR3 reads CASGSRPLQETQYF. In nucleotides, the CDR3 is TGTGCTAGTGGTTCTCGCCCGCTTCAAGAGACCCAGTACTTC.